Listed below are T cell receptor beta chains from one sample, sequenced in a study of T cell repertoires in cytomegalovirus infection. TCRdb re-called the reads through MiXCR, storing one row per CDR3 protein. The data hold a few hundred thousand distinct CDR3 sequences, with roughly 13% observed a single time. The sequencing input was PBMCs. The receptor set was obtained from a human donor in good health (CMV status not recorded). Some clones in this sample may be carry-over from other donors' samples. Each CDR3 is given with its conserved first and last residue. D genes are given only for firm matches. Expanded clones get a size class; other rows say once, few or many, or leave the size out.

j_call	d_call	clone_size	v_call	cdr3_nt	cdr3_aa
TRBJ1-5	.	.	TRBV5-6	TGTGCCAGCAGCTCCTGGGGTTTTCCTTATAGCAATCAGCCCCAGCATTTT	CASSSWGFPYSNQPQHF
TRBJ1-4	.	few	TRBV19	TGTGCCAGTAGTATAGCATTAACTGGGAGTGAAAAACTGTTTTTT	CASSIALTGSEKLFF
TRBJ2-4	TRBD2	many	TRBV28	TGTGCCAGCAGTTTAAGAGGCAGCAGCGGGAGTTGGTACATTCAGTACTTC	CASSLRGSSGSWYIQYF
TRBJ2-4	.	many	TRBV6-1	TGTGCCAGCAGTGAAGTCCTCGGTGCCAAAAACATTCAGTACTTC	CASSEVLGAKNIQYF
TRBJ2-7	.	few	TRBV4-2	TGTGCCAGCAGCCAAGATCTGGGGCTATACTCGAGCTCCTACGAGCAGTACTTC	CASSQDLGLYSSSYEQYF
TRBJ2-1	.	.	TRBV18	TGTGCCAGCTCACCACCGGTAGGAAATGAGCAGTTCTTC	CASSPPVGNEQFF
TRBJ1-2	.	.	TRBV6-5	TGTTCCAGCAAGGAAGGGGCAATCTATGGCTACACCTTC	CSSKEGAIYGYTF
TRBJ2-1	.	few	TRBV29-1	TGCAGCGTTGGGAGGGGGCGGGGAGGCAATGAGCAGTTCTTC	CSVGRGRGGNEQFF
TRBJ1-5	TRBD1	many	TRBV28	TGTGCCACCAGAGGCACAGGGGGCTGGCAGCCCCAGCATTTT	CATRGTGGWQPQHF
TRBJ2-3	.	many	TRBV2	TGTGCCAGCAGTGCGGTGGGTGAAGTGGCTACGCAGTATTTT	CASSAVGEVATQYF
TRBJ1-1	.	few	TRBV6-5	TGTGCCAGCAGTCGAGGGCACAGGGCTGAAGCTTTCTTT	CASSRGHRAEAFF
TRBJ1-1	TRBD1	many	TRBV12-3/TRBV12-4	TGTGCCAGCAGTTTACGGTCGGGACAGGGGAGAGCTTTCTTT	CASSLRSGQGRAFF
TRBJ2-3	.	.	TRBV5-1	TGCGCCAGCAGCTTGGTCGGGATGGGTCCAGATACGCAGTATTTT	CASSLVGMGPDTQYF
TRBJ2-7	TRBD1	.	TRBV27	TGTGCCAGCAGTCCCGGGACAGGGGGCCACGAGCAGTACTTC	CASSPGTGGHEQYF